This T cell receptor (beta chain) was recovered during a study of cytomegalovirus exposure and HLA in healthy donors (dated by TCRdb to between 2016 and 2019). In terms of the full investigation: An earlier analysis of 587 of the donors reported approximately 260 Gb of sequence data and 95 million to 140 million unique TCR beta sequences obtained from approximately 180 million T cells. Approximately 300 gigabases of sequencing data and 70 million to 100 million unique TCR sequences made up an early release that covered over 550 HLA-typed donors. Of the roughly 400 genotyped donors, less than 90% were placed in the genetic ancestry cluster associated with self-reported Caucasian donors. The study was designed to test whether signatures of past pathogen exposure could be identified by cataloging public T cell receptors. The study profiled the T cell repertoires of hundreds of subjects by immunosequencing and related them to cytomegalovirus serostatus. Besides the first cohort of about 730 subjects, a separate validation cohort made up of over 95 different subjects was used. The study combined high-throughput TCR immunosequencing, statistical association of individual TCRs with disease status, and machine learning to predict cytomegalovirus infection status. A later analysis re-examined previously published TCR beta repertoires from 610 or so donors and added high-resolution HLA genotyping to investigate patterns of TCR occurrence. Rather than using new phenotypic data, the later analysis identified candidate immune exposures from TCR beta sequences and from how often those sequences occurred across donors. An earlier analysis of about 600 of the donors used high-throughput TCR beta sequencing to judge whether each TCR beta V gene segment behaved as functional or pseudogenic. Alongside the repertoire data, information on donor age, sex, ethnicity and CMV serostatus was compiled. Genome-wide SNP genotypes for about 60% of the roughly 670 donors were used in a later genetic analysis, which treated that subset as a discovery cohort. Every discovery cohort repertoire had been produced on one sequencing platform. HLA typing covered class I and class II loci at four-digit resolution. The number of typed donors differed by locus: about 620-630 for A, B, C, DRB1 and DQB1; some 540 for DQA1; approximately 600 for DPA1; and some 430 for DPB1. Several DR-DQ haplotypes were treated as single units for association and clustering because of strong linkage in the cohort. On average, about 240,000 unique TCR beta nucleotide sequences were sequenced per donor among 398 genotyped donors of the cohort, with roughly 19% of those sequences being non-productive. Broader findings and caveats from the paper: A later genetic analysis associated a missense DCLRE1C variant with V-gene and J-gene trimming of TCR beta chains, and an independent cohort replicated the association. A later analysis associated 15,000 to 20,000 TCR beta sequences with specific HLA alleles at a false discovery rate of 0.05. This cohort had only TCR beta chains sequenced, and the lack of alpha or paired-chain data limited which features could be detected. A later analysis reported that several top co-occurrence clusters appeared linked to parvovirus B19, influenza, CMV and Epstein-Barr virus. Assigning TCR associations to individual alleles was difficult when HLA alleles, especially DR and DQ, strongly co-occurred. In a later analysis, TCR association rates were found to vary across HLA loci, with the most associated TCRs seen for DRB1 alleles and the fewest for HLA-C alleles. Because HLA typing was unavailable for some donors at each locus, only the typed subset was used in association tests. Because the 87-base-pair reads could not distinguish some IMGT-functional V segments, including TRBV6-2 and TRBV6-3, those segments were excluded. A cluster of highly shared sequence variants was judged likely to be a technical artifact of the sequencing pipeline. According to a later genetic analysis, donors in an Asian-associated ancestry cluster had fewer N-insertions in productive TCRs than the approximately 650-donor mean. The only immune exposure information available for the cohort was CMV serostatus. An earlier analysis of approximately 600 of the donors showed that most TCR beta V segments appeared in productive rearrangements either about 87% or about 30% of the time, which broadly matched IMGT annotations. The authors suggested that the approach could potentially be extended to other disease states and immunological phenotypes. A later analysis found that most CMV-associated TCR beta chains appeared HLA-restricted, with HLA associations seemingly driven largely by CMV exposure. A further reported finding was that TCR beta sequences accurately predicted the HLA-A and HLA-B alleles for most subjects in the first cohort. Sequencing depth was assumed to be roughly uniform across donors in the presence/absence analyses, though that assumption may not hold. The study listed 164 TCR beta chains as associated with cytomegalovirus. A few of the identified cytomegalovirus-associated TCR beta chains were confirmed in vitro to be specific for cytomegalovirus antigens. Linkage disequilibrium might explain the correlated functional status among segregating V segments, but an unknown experimental factor could not be ruled out. Across donors, most TCR sequences were observed very rarely, whereas some public TCRs were present in many individuals. Because counts were too low, about 15 rarely observed V segments, including chromosome 9 orphons, were left out of the earlier analysis of 587 of the donors. The classifier was reported to diagnose cytomegalovirus status with high specificity and sensitivity in both the original and validation cohorts. In a later analysis, HLA-associated TCR beta chains showed more clonal expansion and lower generation probabilities than non-associated chains that were equally common.

Including cysteine and phenylalanine, the CDR3 has 15 amino acids. Of all the DNA, just the CDR3 is kept, 45 bases in frame from base 1. CDR1 SNHLY and CDR2 FYNNEI were looked up in the germline V gene. Between the V and J ends, shortened by 1 base and 3 bases respectively, the junction contains 10 bases. Comments on this clone: No antigen is known for it. No much larger clonotype is one base removed from it; base qualities were not supplied.

The method behind the library was the immunoSEQ multiplex PCR assay. For the multiplex PCR, a mixture combining 60 forward primers for TCR Vbeta segments and 13 reverse primers for TCR Jbeta segments was used. The CDR3 region of rearranged TCR beta genes was amplified from genomic DNA with a multiplex PCR assay. Amplified TCR beta libraries were sequenced as 87-base-pair reads on the Illumina HiSeq System. The paper's data handling went like this. A later analysis tallied 80 million to 95 million unique TCR beta chains across the 650 to 750 repertoires, and around 12 million of those chains were shared by two or more donors. Raw reads were error-corrected and collapsed into unique sequences with a nearest-neighbor algorithm that merged closely related sequences to remove PCR and sequencing errors. To assign V, D and J gene segments, CDR3 sequences were aligned to IMGT reference sequences. For a sequence to be retained, a match of at least six nucleotides to both a V gene segment and a J gene segment was required. A rearrangement counted as productive if the CDR3 had no stop codons and remained in frame with V and J, and every other rearrangement counted as non-productive. Following IMGT convention, CDR3 was defined as the stretch from the second conserved V-encoded cysteine up to the conserved J-encoded phenylalanine. In an earlier analysis of 500 to 650 of the donors, sequences lacking an unambiguous match to a single V gene segment were excluded. In an earlier analysis of 500 to 750 of the donors, V segments were called functional above 56.7% productive rearrangements and were called segregating when the between-donor standard deviation exceeded 5%. A statistical classification framework was developed to diagnose cytomegalovirus status using the catalog of TCR beta chain sequences. V and J gene assignment, in a later analysis, came from comparing TCR nucleotide sequences with IMGT/GENE-DB human TR gene sequences. In a later analysis, CDR3 sequences and most-parsimonious VDJ recombination scenarios were assigned using the TCRdist pipeline. In a later analysis, each TCR beta chain was defined by its CDR3 amino acid sequence together with its V-gene family, and reads without a unique V-gene family were excluded. To address suspected cross-contamination and a sequencing artifact, a later analysis removed over 500 highly shared, low-generation-probability nucleotide sequences. A later analysis calculated a clonal expansion index for each public chain from normalized within-repertoire ranks of inferred template counts. In a later analysis, generation probabilities were computed with a VDJ recombination model fitted to out-of-frame rearrangements, and the resulting probabilities were checked against IGoR. In a later analysis, hypergeometric tests were used to score TCR-TCR, TCR-HLA and TCR-CMV co-occurrence, with a repertoire-size bias correction applied to TCR pairs. In a later analysis, false discovery rates were estimated by permuting HLA or CMV assignments 20 times. In a later analysis, co-occurring TCRs were grouped using DBSCAN, with TCRdist sequence similarity added in when clustering inside HLA-allele-positive subsets. Co-occurrence clustering excluded repertoires with fewer than 30,000 or more than 120,000 public chains, plus five with anomalous nucleotide sharing. The immuneACCESS repertoire file appears here via TCRdb, limited to in-frame rearrangements. These files lack a portion of the clones; in checked studies, under half of the deficit traces to unresolved V genes, and the cause of the others is not known. V, J and clone size are taken as reported in that table, and D and trimming were inferred from the DNA itself. The sample table lists 150,000 to 200,000 clones, around 78% of them with a count of one. The ten largest clones add up to just over 2% of the sample.

In total, approximately 690 healthy bone marrow donors made up the cohort. All cohort members were sampled while nominally healthy, although unrecorded immune exposures were likely present. The donor was CMV seropositive and belonged to the group of 250 to 300 seropositive cohort members. Each donor provided a peripheral blood sample, and peripheral blood mononuclear cells were used for TCR beta sequencing. Genomic DNA was extracted from the blood cell samples with the Qiagen DNeasy Blood Extraction Kit. The sample taken for sequencing was PBMCs. The sequence joins TRBV2 to TRBJ1-5, with the D gene too uncertain to name. The sequence derives from a woman under 40 in good health and CMV-seropositive. Here the CDR3 is given as CASSEGPGYNQPQHF. The nucleotides are TGTGCCAGCAGTGAAGGTCCGGGTTACAATCAGCCCCAGCATTTT.